A selection of T cell receptor beta chains follows, all from one sample in a study of blood T cell repertoires in COVID-19. The protocol was immunoSEQ multiplex PCR, while the TCRdb copy is restricted to in-frame clones and leaves out a portion. Of approximately 480,000 clones in the sample, roughly 89% are singletons; the top ten hold 0.8% to 0.9%. Material for sequencing was peripheral blood. These receptor sequences come from a man aged 18-30 years with COVID-19, enrolled during active disease. Both conserved end residues are part of each CDR3. D genes are given only for firm matches.

v_gene,j_gene,d_gene,CDR3aa
TRBV4-1,TRBJ2-2,TRBD1,CASSHRGQGANTGELFF
TRBV7-2,TRBJ2-5,TRBD2,CASSLGSGGIQETQYF
TRBV19,TRBJ1-5,TRBD1,CASSSWDRGNQPQHF
TRBV24-1,TRBJ2-2,TRBD1,CATSALTGGTGELFF
TRBV3-1/TRBV3-2,TRBJ2-1,.,CASRPRAGSTWDEQFF
TRBV6-4,TRBJ2-3,.,CASSDWGDPGDTQYF
TRBV4-1,TRBJ2-4,.,CASSHRAGLAKNIQYF
TRBV18,TRBJ2-7,.,CASSPEQRGEQYF
TRBV7-9,TRBJ2-7,TRBD1,CASSEKQGGPLTYEQYF
TRBV6-6,TRBJ1-1,TRBD1,CASSRDSLNTEAFF
TRBV28,TRBJ1-2,.,CASSRFNYGYTF
TRBV7-2,TRBJ1-4,.,CASSSRRGGDEKLFF
TRBV11-2,TRBJ2-1,TRBD2,CASSLEGLAGEQFF
TRBV5-6,TRBJ1-5,.,CASSLSGSGNQPQHF
TRBV6-5,TRBJ2-4,.,CASVQYNIQYF
TRBV11-3,TRBJ2-1,.,CASSLAGHTLNEQFF
TRBV5-1,TRBJ2-7,TRBD2,CASSPGTSGSHEQYF
TRBV7-8,TRBJ2-7,TRBD2,CASSLAGTSVSYEQYF
TRBV19,TRBJ2-3,TRBD1,CASSETGGIDTQYF
TRBV28,TRBJ1-2,TRBD1,CASSLSTGVYGYTF
TRBV6-5,TRBJ1-6,.,CASIVTVHNSPLHF
TRBV3-1/TRBV3-2,TRBJ2-7,.,CASSQDSGNYEQYF
TRBV28,TRBJ1-5,.,CASSQGLSQPQHF
TRBV4-1,TRBJ2-5,TRBD2,CASSLGLAGGGETQYF